This T cell receptor beta chain was recovered during a study of cytomegalovirus exposure and HLA in healthy donors. Trimming cost V 3 bases and J 4 bases; bases outside gene matches: 5. CDR3 size: 14 residues. Germline V CDR1 and CDR2: SGHTA, FQGNSA. There are many counts of this clone. Within the sample, other DNA sequences also encode this same CDR3. The PCR ran on 60 Vbeta and 13 Jbeta primers. Here immunoSEQ multiplex PCR was the method, and the copy in TCRdb shows in-frame clones only, minus some. Among 120,000 to 150,000 clones listed, 80% were seen once. This clonotype was sampled from a man aged 35 to 55 in good health and CMV-seropositive. The V call is TRBV7-2, the J call TRBJ2-5; 7 nucleotides agree with TRBD2. Source material: PBMCs. The CDR3 loop is CASSFSSGGETQYF. In nucleotides, the CDR3 is TGTGCCAGCAGCTTTTCGTCGGGAGGAGAGACCCAGTACTTC.